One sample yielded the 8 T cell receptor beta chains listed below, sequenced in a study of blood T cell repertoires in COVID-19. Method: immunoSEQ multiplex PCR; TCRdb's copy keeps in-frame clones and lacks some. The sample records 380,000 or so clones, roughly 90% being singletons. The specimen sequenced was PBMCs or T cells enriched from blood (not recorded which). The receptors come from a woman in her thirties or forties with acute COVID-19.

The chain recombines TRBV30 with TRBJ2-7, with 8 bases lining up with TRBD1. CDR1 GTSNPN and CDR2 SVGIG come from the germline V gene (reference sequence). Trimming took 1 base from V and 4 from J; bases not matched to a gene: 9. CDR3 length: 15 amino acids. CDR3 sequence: CAWSGDRGGSYEQYF. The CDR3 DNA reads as TGTGCCTGGAGTGGAGACAGGGGAGGCTCTTACGAGCAGTACTTC.

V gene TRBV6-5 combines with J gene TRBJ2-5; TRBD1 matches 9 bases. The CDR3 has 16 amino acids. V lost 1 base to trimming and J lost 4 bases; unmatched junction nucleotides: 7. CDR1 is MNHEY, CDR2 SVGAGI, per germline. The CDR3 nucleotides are TGTGCCAGCAGTTACTATGGACAGGGGAGAGGAGAGACCCAGTACTTC. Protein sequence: CASSYYGQGRGETQYF.

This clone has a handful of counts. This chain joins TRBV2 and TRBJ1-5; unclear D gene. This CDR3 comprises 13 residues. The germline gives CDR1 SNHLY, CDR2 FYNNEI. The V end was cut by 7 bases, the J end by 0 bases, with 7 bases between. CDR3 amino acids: CASTSGSNQPQHF. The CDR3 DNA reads TGTGCCAGCACTTCCGGTAGCAATCAGCCCCAGCATTTT.

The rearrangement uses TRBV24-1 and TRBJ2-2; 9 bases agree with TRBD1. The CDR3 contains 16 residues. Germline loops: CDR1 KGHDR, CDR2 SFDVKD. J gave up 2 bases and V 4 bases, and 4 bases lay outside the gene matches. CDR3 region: CATSDSDRGNTGELFF. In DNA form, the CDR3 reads TGTGCCACCAGTGACTCGGACAGGGGCAACACCGGGGAGCTGTTTTTT.

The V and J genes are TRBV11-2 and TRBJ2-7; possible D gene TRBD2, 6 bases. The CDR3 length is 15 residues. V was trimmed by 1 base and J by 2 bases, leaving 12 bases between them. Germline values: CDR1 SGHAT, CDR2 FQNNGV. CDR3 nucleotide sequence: TGTGCCAGCAGCTTAGGCGGGGTCGGACCCTACGAGCAGTACTTC. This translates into CASSLGGVGPYEQYF.

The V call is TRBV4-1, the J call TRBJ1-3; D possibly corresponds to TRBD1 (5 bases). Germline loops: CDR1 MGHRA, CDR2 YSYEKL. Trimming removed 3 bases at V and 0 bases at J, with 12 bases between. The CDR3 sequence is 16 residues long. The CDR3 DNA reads TGCGCCAGCAGCCAGTGGAGACAGAGCTCTGGAAACACCATATATTTT. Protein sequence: CASSQWRQSSGNTIYF.

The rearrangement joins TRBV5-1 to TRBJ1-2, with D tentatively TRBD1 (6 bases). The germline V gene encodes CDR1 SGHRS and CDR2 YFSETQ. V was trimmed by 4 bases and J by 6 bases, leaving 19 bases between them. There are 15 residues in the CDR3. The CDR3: CASSPTPDRIDGYTF. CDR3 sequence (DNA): TGCGCCAGCAGCCCTACTCCTGACAGGATCGATGGCTACACCTTC.

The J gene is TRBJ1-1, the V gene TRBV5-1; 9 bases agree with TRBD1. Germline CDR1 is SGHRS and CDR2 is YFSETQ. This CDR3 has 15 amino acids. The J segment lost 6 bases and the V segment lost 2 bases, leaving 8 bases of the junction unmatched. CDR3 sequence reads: CASSLLQGAGAEAFF. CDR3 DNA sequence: TGCGCCAGCAGCTTACTACAGGGGGCTGGTGCTGAAGCTTTCTTT.